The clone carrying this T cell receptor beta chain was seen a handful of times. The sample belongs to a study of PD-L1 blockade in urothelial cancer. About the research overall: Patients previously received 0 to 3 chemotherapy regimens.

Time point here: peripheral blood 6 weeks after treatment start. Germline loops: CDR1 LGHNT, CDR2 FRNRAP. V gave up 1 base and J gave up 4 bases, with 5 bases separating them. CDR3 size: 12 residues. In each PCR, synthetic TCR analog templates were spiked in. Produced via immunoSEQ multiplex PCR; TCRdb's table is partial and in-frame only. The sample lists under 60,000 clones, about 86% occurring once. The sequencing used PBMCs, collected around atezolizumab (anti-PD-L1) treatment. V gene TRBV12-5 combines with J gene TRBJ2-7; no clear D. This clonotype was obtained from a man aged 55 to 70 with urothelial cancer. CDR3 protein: CASGLGQYEQYF. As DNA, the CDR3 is TGTGCTAGTGGTTTGGGACAATACGAGCAGTACTTC.